This T cell receptor (beta chain) was captured by sequencing in a study of Graves' ophthalmopathy and Graves' hyperthyroidism. The sequenced template was RNA, covering the TCR beta CDR3 region. Amplification began with first-round RT-PCR using HTBI primers, then second-round multiplex PCR was performed. TCRdb recomputed calls from the multiplex PCR reads with MiXCR, one row per CDR3 protein. The sample shows roughly 600,000 distinct CDR3 sequences, roughly 39% of them seen only once. This clonotype originated in an adult man with Graves' hyperthyroidism. Material for sequencing was peripheral blood or thyroid tissue (not recorded which).

The CDR3 protein is CASTPAGDHTDTQYF. The CDR3 coding sequence is TGTGCCAGCACCCCAGCGGGAGACCACACAGATACGCAGTATTTT. The chain uses TRBV9 and TRBJ2-3; TRBD2 matches at 8 bases. Germline V CDR1 and CDR2: SGDLS, YYNGEE. The CDR3 length is 15 residues. V was pared by 6 bases and J by 2 bases, with 8 bases of the junction left unmatched.